This is a list of T cell receptor beta chains from one sample in a study of cytomegalovirus exposure and HLA in healthy donors. Here immunoSEQ multiplex PCR was the method, and the copy in TCRdb shows in-frame clones only, minus some. The sample lists around 130,000 clones, 85% to 90% occurring once. Sequencing was performed on PBMCs. The receptor source for this set is a man younger than 40 in good health and CMV-seronegative. The CDR3 runs from the conserved cysteine through the conserved F or W. Fields, in order: J gene, D gene, clone size, V gene, CDR3 DNA, CDR3 protein. D genes are given only for firm matches. Some rows have no size entry. The others give once, few or many, or a class for an expanded clone.

>TRBJ2-7|NA|NA|TRBV28
TGTGCCAGCGGGGCGCGGGGATACGAGCAGTACTTC
CASGARGYEQYF
>TRBJ1-5|NA|NA|TRBV28
TGTGCCAGCAGTCCTCGACTAGGGGGGGCTCGTCAGCCCCAGCATTTT
CASSPRLGGARQPQHF
>TRBJ2-2|NA|NA|TRBV6-5
TGTGCCAGCAGTCTACTCGGGGGACCCGGGGAGCTGTTTTTT
CASSLLGGPGELFF
>TRBJ1-3|TRBD1|NA|TRBV7-9
TGTGCCAGCAGCCCGGACAGGGGGCTGGGGGAGACTGGAAACACCATATATTTT
CASSPDRGLGETGNTIYF
>TRBJ2-2|NA|NA|TRBV5-4
TGTGCCAGCAGCTTGGGGTTGTTAGGGGCGAACACCGGGGAGCTGTTTTTT
CASSLGLLGANTGELFF
>TRBJ2-1|TRBD2|NA|TRBV9
TGTGCCAGCAGCGTAAAGACCCTAGCGGGGGCCGAGCAGTTCTTC
CASSVKTLAGAEQFF
>TRBJ2-1|TRBD1|NA|TRBV2
TGTGCCAGCAAATTGACAGGGGGCGTTAGTAATGAGCAGTTCTTC
CASKLTGGVSNEQFF
>TRBJ2-3|TRBD2|NA|TRBV7-6
TGTGCCAGCAGCCCAGGAACTAGCGGGGGAGCCACAGATACGCAGTATTTT
CASSPGTSGGATDTQYF
>TRBJ1-2|NA|NA|TRBV7-9
TGTGCCAGCAGCTTATACACAGGGCTTGGCTACACCTTC
CASSLYTGLGYTF
>TRBJ2-1|NA|NA|TRBV5-8
TGTGCCAGCAGCTTATTTAGCTCCTACAATGAGCAGTTCTTC
CASSLFSSYNEQFF
>TRBJ2-7|TRBD1|few|TRBV6-5
TGTGCCAGCAGTTCCGCCGGGACAGGGATTAATGGCGAGCAGTACTTC
CASSSAGTGINGEQYF
>TRBJ1-1|NA|NA|TRBV27
TGTGCCAGCAGTTCCTTAGACCCGGGAACTGAAGCTTTCTTT
CASSSLDPGTEAFF
>TRBJ2-7|NA|few|TRBV28
TGTGCCAGCAGTTTAGCCCCCTCGACTAGTCCCTACGAGCAGTACTTC
CASSLAPSTSPYEQYF
>TRBJ2-7|TRBD2|NA|TRBV4-2
TGTGCCAGCAGCCAAGAATCAGAGACTAGCGGGTCCTACGAGCAGTACTTC
CASSQESETSGSYEQYF
>TRBJ2-7|NA|NA|TRBV7-2
TGTGCCAGCAGCCTCACCCTTAGCTACGAGCAGTACTTC
CASSLTLSYEQYF
>TRBJ2-5|TRBD2|NA|TRBV6-5
TGTGCCAGCAGTAACCTAGCGGGGGGGCGGGAGACCCAGTACTTC
CASSNLAGGRETQYF
>TRBJ2-5|NA|NA|TRBV10-3
TGTGCCATCAGTCGGACAGAGCTACAAGAGACCCAGTACTTC
CAISRTELQETQYF
>TRBJ1-6|NA|NA|TRBV27
TGTGCCAGCAGTTTGTCAACAGGGTTTCGTTCACCCCTCCACTTT
CASSLSTGFRSPLHF
>TRBJ2-7|NA|NA|TRBV13
TGTGCCAGCAGACTCACCCGGGGCGAGCAGTACTTC
CASRLTRGEQYF
>TRBJ2-7|NA|NA|TRBV12-5
TGTGCTAGTGGTTTGGTCCAGGGGTTTCCCTACGAGCAGTACTTC
CASGLVQGFPYEQYF
>TRBJ1-1|NA|NA|TRBV6-5
TGTGCCAGCAGTTACTCTGGGGAGGGGACTGAAGCTTTCTTT
CASSYSGEGTEAFF
>TRBJ2-1|NA|NA|TRBV4-1
TGCGCCAGCAGCCAAGTAGGGGTGGATGAGCAGTTCTTC
CASSQVGVDEQFF
>TRBJ1-1|TRBD1|NA|TRBV7-9
TGTGCCAGCAGCCCCGGACAGGGGGCTACTGAAGCTTTCTTT
CASSPGQGATEAFF
>TRBJ2-1|TRBD1|NA|TRBV6-4
TGTGCCAGCAGTGGCGGACAGGGCCAGTTCTTC
CASSGGQGQFF
>TRBJ2-3|NA|NA|TRBV6-6
TGTGCCAGCAGTTCAGCGGACACGCAGTATTTT
CASSSADTQYF
>TRBJ2-5|TRBD1|NA|TRBV9
TGTGCCAGCAGCGGAGGGACAGGGGAAGAGACCCAGTACTTC
CASSGGTGEETQYF
>TRBJ2-7|TRBD1|NA|TRBV9
TGTGCCAGCAGCCCCGGGACAGGTTCCTACGAGCAGTACTTC
CASSPGTGSYEQYF
>TRBJ2-3|NA|NA|TRBV5-1
TGCGCCAGCAGTGCGGGGCCTAGCACAGATACGCAGTATTTT
CASSAGPSTDTQYF